Below are 10 T cell receptor beta chains sequenced from a single sample in a study of long-term antiretroviral therapy in people with HIV. The run of the v3.0 immunoSEQ assay was at survey level. The repertoire was sequenced with immunoSEQ multiplex PCR; TCRdb's copy has only in-frame clones and lacks some. The sample yields roughly 33,000 clones, about 96% seen once. Sequencing was performed on unsorted PBMCs, taken 6.9 years after starting antiretroviral therapy. These receptor sequences come from a man younger than 45 with HIV.

The J gene is TRBJ2-7, the V gene TRBV7-3; 7 nucleotides match TRBD2. Germline V gene data show CDR1 as SGHTA and CDR2 as FQGTGA. The CDR3 is 14 amino acids. J lost 3 bases, V lost 6 bases, and 8 bases had no gene match. The CDR3: CASSEGGDFYEQYF. In nucleotides, the CDR3 is TGTGCCAGCAGTGAGGGAGGGGACTTCTACGAGCAGTACTTC.

This clone has only one observation. The chain links TRBV5-4 to TRBJ2-1, with D possibly matching TRBD1 (5 bases). The CDR3 runs to 16 residues. Germline values: CDR1 SGHNT, CDR2 YYREEE (reference sequence). V was clipped by 4 bases and J by 7 bases, with 21 bases between them. The CDR3 region is CASSAGHPSPANEQFF. CDR3 bases: TGTGCCAGCAGCGCCGGACACCCATCCCCAGCTAATGAGCAGTTCTTC. The full variable domain, in which reference TRBV5-4 and TRBJ2-1 provide the parts outside the CDR3, is ETGVTQSPTHLIKTRGQQVTLRCSSQSGHNTVSWYQQALGQGPQFIFQYYREEENGRGNFPPRFSGLQFPNYSSELNVNALELDDSALYLCASSAGHPSPANEQFFGPGTRLTVL.

The V gene is TRBV5-1, the J gene TRBJ2-5, with D uncertain. In germline, CDR1 is SGHRS, CDR2 YFSETQ. V shed 4 bases and J shed 5 bases, with 9 bases lying between them. The CDR3 has 12 amino acids. The CDR3 reads CASSIGGETQYF. For the CDR3, the DNA is TGCGCCAGCAGCATTGGTGGGGAGACCCAGTACTTC.

V and J are TRBV28 and TRBJ1-1; D is unresolved. In germline, CDR1 is MDHEN, CDR2 SYDVKM. The CDR3 loop spans 13 amino acids. The ends were cut back, 7 bases at V and 7 bases at J, with 16 bases in the middle. DNA of the CDR3: TGTGCCAGCATTAAGACAATAAGGTTTGAAGCTTTCTTT. It translates to CASIKTIRFEAFF.

The CDR3, as DNA: TGCAGCGTTGATCAGGGGCCCAATCAGCCCCAGCATTTT. Translating it yields CSVDQGPNQPQHF. The J gene is TRBJ1-5, the V gene TRBV29-1; possibly TRBD1 for D (6 bases). Germline V gene data show CDR1 as SQVTM and CDR2 as ANQGSEA. The V end was cut by 3 bases, the J end by 3 bases, with 9 bases between. The CDR3 length is 13 residues. Full variable domain (missing parts from reference TRBV29-1 and TRBJ1-5): SAVISQKPSRDICQRGTSLTIQCQVDSQVTMMFWYRQQPGQSLTLIATANQGSEATYESGFVIDKFPISRPNLTFSTLTVSNMSPEDSSIYLCSVDQGPNQPQHFGDGTRLSIL.

This sequence joins TRBV7-9 and TRBJ1-1; D perhaps matches TRBD1 (5 bases). Looked up from germline, CDR1 is SEHNR and CDR2 is FQNEAQ (reference sequence). Trimming took 5 bases from V and 5 from J, leaving 12 bases between them. The CDR3 is 13 residues long. The CDR3 DNA is TGTGCCAGCAGCCGAGGACGGGGGACTGAAGCTTTCTTT. It codes for CASSRGRGTEAFF.

This sequence joins TRBV2 and TRBJ1-1, with a possible D match to TRBD1 (6 bases). Germline assignment: CDR1 SNHLY and CDR2 FYNNEI. The CDR3 covers 13 residues. V lost 7 bases and J lost 0, with 9 bases in between. CDR3 nucleotides: TGTGCCAGCACGACAGGCGTGAACACTGAAGCTTTCTTT. This gives the protein CASTTGVNTEAFF.

The chain combines TRBV7-3 with TRBJ2-3, with 13 bases aligning to TRBD2. CDR3 length equals 19 residues. J gave up 2 bases and V 0 bases, and 8 bases lay outside the gene matches. Germline CDR1 is SGHTA and CDR2 is FQGTGA. Written as DNA, the CDR3 is TGTGCCAGCAGCTTAACAGTGCCCGGGACTAGCGGGATCACAGATACGCAGTATTTT. Its protein product is CASSLTVPGTSGITDTQYF. Complete variable domain (other parts from reference TRBV7-3 and TRBJ2-3): GAGVSQTPSNKVTEKGKYVELRCDPISGHTALYWYRQSLGQGPEFLIYFQGTGAADDSGLPNDRFFAVRPEGSVSTLKIQRTERGDSAVYLCASSLTVPGTSGITDTQYFGPGTRLTVL.

The chain joins TRBV11-2 to TRBJ2-5, with D possibly called TRBD1 or TRBD2 (5 bases each). This CDR3 comprises 13 residues. From germline, CDR1 is SGHAT and CDR2 FQNNGV. V lost 4 bases, J lost 7 bases, and 13 bases lay in between. This CDR3 reads CASSWGPSGTQYF. CDR3 in DNA: TGTGCCAGCAGCTGGGGACCGTCAGGGACCCAGTACTTC.

The chain carries TRBV4-1 and TRBJ2-3; D is uncertain. Germline assignment: CDR1 MGHRA and CDR2 YSYEKL. Trimming removed 1 base from V and 2 bases from J, with 7 bases in between. The length of the CDR3 is 14 residues. This chain's CDR3 is CASSQVGNTDTQYF. As DNA, the CDR3 is TGCGCCAGCAGCCAAGTGGGAAACACAGATACGCAGTATTTT.